This TCR beta chain was documented in a study of cytomegalovirus exposure and HLA in healthy donors. Sequenced by immunoSEQ multiplex PCR; TCRdb stores in-frame clones only, minus some. Of 220,000 or so clones listed, approximately 90% are singletons. In its sample, this clone was seen many times. Antigen unknown. Findings and caveats of the study: For most TCR sequences rarity was the rule, although some public TCRs occurred in many donors.

V dropped 3 bases and J dropped 7 bases, with 18 bases sitting between them. The germline V gene encodes CDR1 GTSNPN and CDR2 SVGIG (reference sequence). The CDR3 covers 14 residues. The source of this sequence is a woman under 30 in good health and CMV-seronegative. The rearrangement uses TRBV30 and TRBJ1-2, with D possibly being TRBD1 (5 bases). Sequencing used PBMCs. CDR3 amino acids: CAWRRDWPALGYTF. The CDR3 nucleotides read TGTGCCTGGAGACGGGACTGGCCGGCTCTTGGCTACACCTTC.